Each of the 16 T cell receptor beta chains below was sequenced from the same sample in a study of blood T cell repertoires in COVID-19. Sequencing used immunoSEQ multiplex PCR; TCRdb keeps in-frame clones, though not all of them. The table records approximately 140,000 clones, 80% to 90% of them present only once. The specimen sequenced was peripheral blood. Receptors were obtained from a young man with COVID-19, enrolled during active disease.

This clone was counted ten times or more. V usage is TRBV16 and J usage is TRBJ1-2; tentatively, D is TRBD1 (5 bases). Germline V gene lookup returns CDR1 KGHSY and CDR2 FQNENV. The CDR3 has 14 residues. The V gene lost 2 bases and the J gene lost 5 bases, with 12 bases spanning the gap. The CDR3 region has the DNA TGTGCCAGCAGCCAACAGGGAAGACCATATGGCTACACCTTC. Protein sequence: CASSQQGRPYGYTF.

V is TRBV19 and J is TRBJ1-2, with TRBD1 as a possible D gene (6 bases). This CDR3 contains 11 residues. Germline V gene sequence: CDR1 LNHDA, CDR2 SQIVND (reference sequence). Trimming left V 4 bases short and J 11 bases short, with 11 bases between. The CDR3 region is CASSTGQGYTF. The CDR3 coding sequence is TGTGCCAGTAGTACGGGACAAGGTTACACCTTC.

The chain uses TRBV2 and TRBJ2-7, with 10 bases fitting TRBD2. CDR3 length equals 14 residues. V gave up 7 bases and J gave up 3 bases; unmatched junction bases: 6. Germline CDR1 is SNHLY and CDR2 is FYNNEI. This chain's CDR3 is CASKPGLAVYEQYF. CDR3 sequence (DNA): TGTGCCAGCAAACCCGGACTAGCGGTCTACGAGCAGTACTTC.

The rearrangement joins TRBV4-1 to TRBJ2-5, with 8 bases that match TRBD2. Losses at the gene ends were 4 bases for V and 4 bases for J; bases not matched to a gene: 11. Germline assignment: CDR1 MGHRA and CDR2 YSYEKL. The CDR3 is made up of 16 amino acids. The CDR3 DNA reads TGCGCCAGCAGCCTCGAGGGGCGGGAGGAGGGAGAGACCCAGTACTTC. It codes for CASSLEGREEGETQYF.

The chain has TRBV5-1 and TRBJ2-5; 11 bases line up with TRBD1. Germline lookup yields CDR1 SGHRS and CDR2 YFSETQ. The CDR3 is 16 residues long. V dropped 3 bases and J dropped 5; count of bases not matched to a gene: 9. The CDR3 here is CASSSFGQGAAETQYF. In DNA form, the CDR3 reads TGCGCCAGCAGCTCCTTTGGACAGGGGGCGGCGGAGACCCAGTACTTC.

The rearrangement uses TRBV27 and TRBJ2-5; D not certain. Trimming took 6 bases from V and 4 from J, leaving 18 bases between them. CDR1 MNHEY and CDR2 SMNVEV come from the germline V gene (reference sequence). The CDR3 length is 15 residues. CDR3 coding DNA: TGTGCCAGCAGCTTACACCCGCGAGGCGGAGAGACCCAGTACTTC. Its translation is CASSLHPRGGETQYF.

J is TRBJ2-3 and V is TRBV28; TRBD2 is a possible D gene (5 bases). Germline V gene data show CDR1 as MDHEN and CDR2 as SYDVKM. Trimming took off 6 bases at V and 0 bases at J, with 7 bases between the two ends. This CDR3 region has 13 residues. As DNA, the CDR3 is TGTGCCAGCAGGGGCGGGAGCACAGATACGCAGTATTTT. It translates to CASRGGSTDTQYF. Looking up the rest from reference TRBV28 and TRBJ2-3 gives the full variable domain: DVKVTQSSRYLVKRTGEKVFLECVQDMDHENMFWYRQDPGLGLRLIYFSYDVKMKEKGDIPEGYSVSREKKERFSLILESASTNQTSMYLCASRGGSTDTQYFGPGTRLTVL.

The V gene is TRBV28, the J gene TRBJ1-5; the D gene is possibly TRBD1 (6 bases). The germline V gene has CDR1 MDHEN and CDR2 SYDVKM. V was pared by 1 base and J by 5 bases, with 24 bases between. The CDR3 loop spans 19 amino acids. The DNA for the CDR3 is TGTGCCAGCAGTTTATTCGTTCCGGGACACTGGGATCGTCATCAGCCCCAGCATTTT. Residues: CASSLFVPGHWDRHQPQHF. The whole variable domain, filled in from reference TRBV28 and TRBJ1-5, reads DVKVTQSSRYLVKRTGEKVFLECVQDMDHENMFWYRQDPGLGLRLIYFSYDVKMKEKGDIPEGYSVSREKKERFSLILESASTNQTSMYLCASSLFVPGHWDRHQPQHFGDGTRLSIL.

V is TRBV28 and J is TRBJ1-6; D gene ambiguous. The germline CDR1 and CDR2 sequences are MDHEN and SYDVKM. CDR3 length: 12 amino acids. Trimming shortened V by 2 bases and J by 15 bases, and 11 bases separated the two germline ends. The CDR3 region has the DNA TGTGCCAGCAGTTTAGAAGGCCGACACCTCCACTTT. Amino acids: CASSLEGRHLHF.

This clone was detected only a few times. The chain links TRBV11-3 to TRBJ2-3; 9 bases are a match to TRBD1. V was pared by 1 base and J by 4 bases, with 9 bases of the junction left unmatched. This CDR3 region has 17 residues. The germline V gene has CDR1 SGHNT and CDR2 YENEEA. The CDR3 is CASSLGHRDREPDTQYF. The DNA of the CDR3 is TGTGCCAGCAGCTTAGGCCACCGGGACAGGGAGCCAGATACGCAGTATTTT.

The V call is TRBV28, the J call TRBJ1-2, with 7 bases fitting TRBD1. Germline V gene sequence: CDR1 MDHEN, CDR2 SYDVKM. The CDR3 runs 15 residues. With 4 bases clipped from V and 0 bases from J, the junction kept 5 bases outside the gene matches. The CDR3 DNA follows: TGTGCCAGCAGTTCTGACAGGGCGTCTAACTATGGCTACACCTTC. Encoded protein: CASSSDRASNYGYTF.

The chain joins TRBV6-4 to TRBJ1-2; TRBD1 is a possible D gene (5 bases). Germline CDR1 and CDR2: MRHNA and SNTAGT. There are 16 residues in the CDR3. V lost 0 bases to trimming and J lost 0 bases, with 11 bases between them. CDR3 region: CASSDSAGTPNYGYTF. CDR3 sequence (DNA): TGTGCCAGCAGTGACTCCGCGGGGACTCCTAACTATGGCTACACCTTC.

The rearrangement joins TRBV6-6 to TRBJ2-7, with 7 bases matching TRBD1. Germline loops: CDR1 MNHNY, CDR2 SVGAGI (reference sequence). The CDR3 runs 16 residues. The V gene end was trimmed by 3 bases and the J gene end by 2 bases; junction bases not matched to a gene: 10. CDR3 coding DNA: TGTGCCAGCAGTTATACCACTTTACAGGGGACCTACGAGCAGTACTTC. It encodes CASSYTTLQGTYEQYF.

DNA for the CDR3: TGTGCCAGCAGTGAATTGGGTCAGGCTAAAGAGACCCAGTACTTC. This gives the protein CASSELGQAKETQYF. The V gene is TRBV25-1, the J gene TRBJ2-5; D is unclear. The CDR3 length is 15 residues. Germline assignment: CDR1 MGHDK and CDR2 SYGVNS. V lost 1 base, J lost 3 bases, and 12 bases lay in between. Complete variable domain (other parts from reference TRBV25-1 and TRBJ2-5): EADIYQTPRYLVIGTGKKITLECSQTMGHDKMYWYQQDPGMELHLIHYSYGVNSTEKGDLSSESTVSRIRTEHFPLTLESARPSHTSQYLCASSELGQAKETQYFGPGTRLLVL.

CDR3 sequence reads: CASRLAHSPLAGNYNEQFF. The CDR3 DNA reads as TGTGCAAGTCGCTTAGCCCACTCCCCACTAGCGGGAAATTACAATGAGCAGTTCTTC. The chain has TRBV12-2 and TRBJ2-1; whether TRBD2, the table's D call, matches the DNA was not checked. TRBV12-2 is marked as a pseudogene. The CDR3 has 19 residues.

The chain recombines TRBV24-1 with TRBJ2-2, with 7 bases aligning to TRBD2. Germline V gene data show CDR1 as KGHDR and CDR2 as SFDVKD. The CDR3 contains 15 residues. Germline trimming cut 9 bases from V and 2 bases from J; bases unmatched to any gene: 8. CDR3 in DNA: TGTGCCACCTCAGCGGGACCTATCAACACCGGGGAGCTGTTTTTT. Translated: CATSAGPINTGELFF.